The 24 T cell receptor beta chains given below trace back to one sample, sequenced in a study of blood T cell repertoires in COVID-19. Sequenced by immunoSEQ multiplex PCR; TCRdb stores in-frame clones only, minus some. The data contain some 200,000 clones, about 84% of them singletons. The specimen sequenced was peripheral blood. These receptors came from a human donor in a cohort sampled during active COVID-19.

The gene calls are TRBV5-1 and TRBJ2-1, with a possible D match to TRBD2 (6 bases). Trimming took 1 base from V and 4 from J, leaving 9 bases between them. The CDR3 spans 14 residues. CDR1 and CDR2 (germline): SGHRS, YFSETQ. Written as DNA, the CDR3 is TGCGCCAGCAGCTTGATCGGGAGTTACAATGAGCAGTTCTTC. Amino acid sequence: CASSLIGSYNEQFF.

This chain links TRBV24-1 with TRBJ1-2; no reliable D call. The length of the CDR3 is 12 residues. With 1 base removed from V and 6 bases from J, the gap between germline ends came to 5 bases. Germline CDR1 is KGHDR and CDR2 is SFDVKD. The CDR3 reads CATSDFTDGYTF. DNA of the CDR3: TGTGCCACCAGTGATTTTACAGATGGCTACACCTTC.

In its sample, this clone was seen once. The chain recombines TRBV28 with TRBJ1-3; no definite D call. Per germline, CDR1 MDHEN and CDR2 SYDVKM. The V end lost 3 bases, the J end lost 4 bases, and 10 bases lay between the germline ends. The CDR3 spans 14 residues. CDR3 coding DNA: TGTGCCAGCAGTTTTCCAGGTCAGGGAAACACCATATATTTT. Its protein is CASSFPGQGNTIYF.

J is TRBJ1-2 and V is TRBV4-2, with D maybe TRBD1 (5 bases). Trimming took off 2 bases at V and 2 bases at J, with 21 bases between the two ends. The CDR3 is 18 amino acids. CDR1 and CDR2 from the germline V gene are LGHNA and YNFKEQ. CDR3 in DNA: TGTGCCAGCAGCCAAAAAAAGGGTCCAGGGCCTGCAAACTATGGCTACACCTTC. This codes for CASSQKKGPGPANYGYTF.

The CDR3: CASSLGAEYNSPLHF. CDR3 nucleotide sequence: TGCGCCAGCAGCTTAGGGGCCGAGTATAATTCACCCCTCCACTTT. The chain employs TRBV5-1 and TRBJ1-6, with D possibly TRBD1 on 5 matching bases. Germline V lookup: CDR1 SGHRS, CDR2 YFSETQ. This CDR3 spans 15 amino acids. The V end was cut by 2 bases, the J end by 4 bases, with 10 bases between. Filled out from reference TRBV5-1 and TRBJ1-6, the complete variable domain reads KAGVTQTPRYLIKTRGQQVTLSCSPISGHRSVSWYQQTPGQGLQFLFEYFSETQRNKGNFPGRFSGRQFSNSRSEMNVSTLELGDSALYLCASSLGAEYNSPLHFGNGTRLTVT.

V gene TRBV19 combines with J gene TRBJ2-3; 10 bases map to TRBD2. The CDR3 is 16 residues long. CDR1 is LNHDA and CDR2 is SQIVND in the germline V gene (reference sequence). The V segment lost 3 bases and the J segment 0 bases; nucleotides outside the gene matches: 3. Here the CDR3 reads CASSILAGASTDTQYF. The CDR3, as DNA: TGTGCCAGTAGTATTCTAGCGGGAGCCAGCACAGATACGCAGTATTTT.

The chain links TRBV3-1 (or the pseudogene TRBV3-2) to TRBJ1-1, with a weak D call TRBD1 (6 bases). The V and J ends lost 5 bases and 10 bases respectively, with 11 bases between them. Germline-derived CDR1 and CDR2 are LGHDT and YNNKEL (reference sequence). The CDR3 spans 11 residues. CDR3 in amino acids: CASSEGQRAFF. For the CDR3, the DNA is TGTGCCAGCAGCGAGGGACAAAGAGCTTTCTTT.

This clone showed up just a few times. This sequence joins TRBV27 and TRBJ1-2; D perhaps matches TRBD1 (6 bases). The V end was cut by 6 bases, the J end by 5 bases, with 16 bases between. This CDR3 is 14 amino acids long. Germline V gives CDR1 MNHEY, CDR2 SMNVEV (reference sequence). CDR3 loop: CASRSTGIGYGYTF. CDR3 nucleotide sequence: TGTGCCAGCAGATCTACAGGGATCGGGTATGGCTACACCTTC.

This clone was found once. This chain uses TRBV10-3 with TRBJ1-1, with 7 bases aligning to TRBD1. With V trimmed by 0 bases and J by 10 bases, 11 bases remained unmatched. Germline V lookup: CDR1 ENHRY, CDR2 SYGVKD. CDR3 size: 15 residues. The chain's CDR3 is CAISESGQVPVGAFF. The CDR3 nucleotides are TGTGCCATCAGTGAGTCAGGACAGGTCCCCGTTGGAGCTTTCTTT.

The genes are TRBV11-2 and TRBJ2-2; possibly TRBD2 for D (6 bases). The V end was cut by 5 bases, the J end by 7 bases, with 11 bases between. This CDR3 is 13 amino acids long. Per germline, CDR1 SGHAT and CDR2 FQNNGV. The CDR3, as DNA: TGTGCCAGCAGCCCGGGAGTAGGCGGGGAGCTGTTTTTT. The encoded protein is CASSPGVGGELFF.

V is TRBV11-1 and J is TRBJ1-6, with D perhaps TRBD1 (5 bases). The ends were cut back, 5 bases at V and 7 bases at J, with 15 bases in the middle. From germline, CDR1 is SGHAT and CDR2 FQDESV (reference sequence). This CDR3 spans 15 amino acids. DNA for the CDR3: TGTGCCAGCAGCGGCGGAGGGGTAGAAAATTCACCCCTCCACTTT. Its translation: CASSGGGVENSPLHF.

The V and J genes are TRBV6-5 and TRBJ2-3; D remains unclear. V was shortened by 10 bases and J by 3 bases, with 14 bases between the two germline ends. The length of the CDR3 is 13 residues. The V gene's germline CDR1 is MNHEY and CDR2 SVGAGI. CDR3 in amino acids: CATQISITDTQYF. The CDR3 nucleotides read TGTGCCACCCAGATATCGATTACAGATACGCAGTATTTT.

This clone was counted ten times or more. The rearrangement uses TRBV6-6 and TRBJ2-7, with 12 nucleotides matching TRBD1. Looked up from germline, CDR1 is MNHNY and CDR2 is SVGAGI (reference sequence). CDR3 length equals 17 residues. Trimming cost V 5 bases and J 5 bases; bases outside gene matches: 13. The chain's CDR3 is CASSPPGTGGIRHEQYF. The CDR3 DNA is TGTGCCAGCAGTCCACCCGGGACAGGGGGCATAAGGCACGAGCAGTACTTC.

The chain is built from TRBV7-9 and TRBJ2-7; TRBD2 agrees at 12 bases. Germline V gene data show CDR1 as SEHNR and CDR2 as FQNEAQ (reference sequence). V shed 3 bases and J 5 bases; nucleotides not matched to a gene: 5. There are 15 residues in the CDR3. The CDR3 spells CASSFSPSGRDEQYF. CDR3 nucleotides: TGTGCCAGCAGCTTCTCCCCTAGCGGGAGGGACGAGCAGTACTTC. The full variable domain, rest sourced from reference TRBV7-9 and TRBJ2-7, is DTGVSQNPRHKITKRGQNVTFRCDPISEHNRLYWYRQTLGQGPEFLTYFQNEAQLEKSRLLSDRFSAERPKGSFSTLEIQRTEQGDSAMYLCASSFSPSGRDEQYFGPGTRLTVT.

The chain has TRBV9 and TRBJ2-5; 7 bases agree with TRBD2. This CDR3 spans 14 amino acids. Germline V gives CDR1 SGDLS, CDR2 YYNGEE. V was pared by 3 bases and J by 5 bases, with 7 bases of the junction left unmatched. CDR3 in DNA: TGTGCCAGCAGCGCCAGCGGGGCGGGGGAGACCCAGTACTTC. This translates into CASSASGAGETQYF.

The genes are TRBV4-3 and TRBJ1-1; a weak D match, TRBD1 (6 bases). CDR3 size: 15 residues. V lost 1 base and J 3 bases, leaving 12 bases between the germline ends. The V gene's germline CDR1 is LGHNA and CDR2 YSLEER. CDR3 loop: CASSQARRGYTEAFF. In DNA, the CDR3 is TGCGCCAGCAGCCAAGCCCGAAGGGGGTACACTGAAGCTTTCTTT.

This clone was seen only once. The chain uses TRBV7-2 and TRBJ2-1; 12 nucleotides match TRBD2. The germline V gene encodes CDR1 SGHTA and CDR2 FQGNSA. V was pared by 6 bases and J by 0 bases, with 9 bases of the junction left unmatched. The CDR3 loop spans 18 amino acids. CDR3 nucleotide sequence: TGTGCCAGCAGTTTTACTAGCGGGGGGTTGAGCTCCTACAATGAGCAGTTCTTC. This translates into CASSFTSGGLSSYNEQFF.

V usage is TRBV28 and J usage is TRBJ2-6; D possibly corresponds to TRBD1 (6 bases). Trimming pared 4 bases from V and 0 bases from J, leaving 19 bases between. Germline CDR1 MDHEN, CDR2 SYDVKM. CDR3 length equals 19 residues. The CDR3 DNA reads TGTGCCAGCAGTTATGTTTTAGGACAGCCGCTCTCTGGGGCCAACGTCCTGACTTTC. Its translation is CASSYVLGQPLSGANVLTF.

CDR3 in amino acids: CASSLSREDTQYF. DNA of the CDR3: TGTGCCAGCAGTTTAAGCCGGGAAGATACGCAGTATTTT. The chain carries TRBV2 and TRBJ2-3, with D maybe TRBD2 (5 bases). The CDR3 loop spans 13 amino acids. Trimming took off 5 bases at V and 5 bases at J, with 11 bases between the two ends. Germline CDR1 SNHLY, CDR2 FYNNEI.

This clone appeared a single time. The rearrangement uses TRBV5-8 and TRBJ2-2; D not resolved. This CDR3 region has 14 residues. Germline CDR1 SGHTS, CDR2 YDEGEE. With 4 bases removed from V and 1 base from J, the gap between germline ends came to 8 bases. This CDR3 reads CASSLSWNTGELFF. CDR3 nucleotide sequence: TGTGCCAGCAGCCTAAGTTGGAACACCGGGGAGCTGTTTTTT.

The CDR3, as DNA: TGTGCCGTAAGTACAGGGGAGAACACTGAAGCTTTCTTT. It specifies CAVSTGENTEAFF. J is TRBJ1-1 and V is TRBV19, with 7 bases aligning to TRBD1. CDR1 is LNHDA and CDR2 is SQIVND in the germline V gene (reference sequence). V was clipped by 11 bases and J by 1 base; unmatched bases: 7. This CDR3 is 13 amino acids long.

The V and J genes are TRBV2 and TRBJ2-2; no clear D. The ends were cut back, 8 bases at V and 0 bases at J, with 10 bases in the middle. This CDR3 spans 14 amino acids. CDR1 and CDR2 from the germline V gene are SNHLY and FYNNEI. The CDR3 sequence: CASGGDSNTGELFF. The DNA for the CDR3 is TGTGCCAGCGGTGGCGACTCGAACACCGGGGAGCTGTTTTTT.

This clone was observed a handful of times. This chain uses TRBV6-8 with TRBJ2-3, with 7 bases fitting TRBD2. In germline, CDR1 is MNHGY, CDR2 SAAAGT. The CDR3 is 16 amino acids. With V trimmed by 7 bases and J by 0 bases, 10 bases remained unmatched. The CDR3: CASISLREGSTDTQYF. CDR3 DNA: TGTGCCAGCATTTCACTTAGGGAGGGCAGCACAGATACGCAGTATTTT.

This rearrangement joins TRBV30 to TRBJ2-3; D perhaps matches TRBD2 (6 bases). Trimming removed 7 bases at V and 2 bases at J, with 10 bases between. The CDR3 is made up of 12 amino acids. Germline V gene lookup returns CDR1 GTSNPN and CDR2 SVGIG (reference sequence). CDR3: CAFGTYTDTQYF. The DNA of the CDR3 is TGTGCCTTCGGGACTTACACAGATACGCAGTATTTT.